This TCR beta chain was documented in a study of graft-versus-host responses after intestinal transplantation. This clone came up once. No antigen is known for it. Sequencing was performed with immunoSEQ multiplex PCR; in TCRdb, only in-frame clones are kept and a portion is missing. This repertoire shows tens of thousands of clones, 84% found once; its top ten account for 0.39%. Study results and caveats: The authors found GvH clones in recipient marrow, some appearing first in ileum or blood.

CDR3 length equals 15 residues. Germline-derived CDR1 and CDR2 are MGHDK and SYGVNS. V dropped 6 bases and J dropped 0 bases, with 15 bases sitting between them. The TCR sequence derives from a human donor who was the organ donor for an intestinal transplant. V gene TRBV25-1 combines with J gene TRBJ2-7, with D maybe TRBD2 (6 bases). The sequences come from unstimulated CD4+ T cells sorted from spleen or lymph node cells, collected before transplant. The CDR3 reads CASRDRDWLSYEQYV. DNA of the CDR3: TGTGCCAGCAGGGACCGGGACTGGCTCTCCTACGAGCAGTACGTC.